The 32 T cell receptor beta chains in this list originate from one sample, sequenced in a study of blood T cell repertoires in COVID-19. The protocol was immunoSEQ multiplex PCR, while the TCRdb copy is restricted to in-frame clones and leaves out a portion. The table includes 470,000 or so clones, 80% to 90% detected once. Material: peripheral blood. These receptor sequences come from a human donor in a cohort sampled during active COVID-19.

The chain couples TRBV7-9 to TRBJ2-3; 8 bases align to TRBD1. Trimming removed 3 bases from V and 6 bases from J; junction bases left unmatched: 2. In germline, CDR1 is SEHNR, CDR2 FQNEAQ (reference sequence). This CDR3 has 13 amino acids. CDR3 sequence: CASSFGTGDTQYF. CDR3 sequence (DNA): TGTGCCAGCAGCTTCGGGACAGGTGATACGCAGTATTTT.

The V and J genes are TRBV7-9 and TRBJ2-1, with D possibly being TRBD2 (6 bases). The length of the CDR3 is 13 residues. Germline lookup yields CDR1 SEHNR and CDR2 FQNEAQ (reference sequence). V gave up 1 base and J gave up 9 bases, with 10 bases separating them. DNA of the CDR3: TGTGCCAGCAGCTTAGGCGGGATTGTTGAGCAGTTCTTC. Translation: CASSLGGIVEQFF.

The chain employs TRBV19 and TRBJ1-5; D is unclear. The V and J ends lost 5 bases and 5 bases respectively, with 10 bases between them. This CDR3 has 13 amino acids. CDR1 is LNHDA, CDR2 SQIVND, per germline (reference sequence). In DNA, the CDR3 is TGTGCCAGTAGTGTGCTAGCATATCAGCCCCAGCATTTT. It codes for CASSVLAYQPQHF.

The rearrangement joins TRBV12-3 or TRBV12-4 to TRBJ2-1; 9 nucleotides align to TRBD1. The V and J ends lost 6 bases and 10 bases, in that order; junction bases with no gene match: 7. The CDR3 has 13 amino acids. The DNA of the CDR3 is TGTGCCAGCAGCCGGGACAGGGCAGGGGAGCAGTTCTTC. Translated: CASSRDRAGEQFF.

The rearrangement joins TRBV4-2 to TRBJ1-5; TRBD1 aligns across 7 bases. Germline V CDR1 and CDR2: LGHNA, YNFKEQ. The CDR3 sequence is 16 residues long. Trimming at V came to 6 bases and at J to 2 bases, leaving 10 bases not matched to a gene. CDR3 sequence: CASRQNRGGGNQPQHF. Here the CDR3 DNA reads TGTGCCAGCAGACAAAACAGGGGTGGGGGCAATCAGCCCCAGCATTTT.

The CDR3 DNA reads as TGTGCCACCAGTGATTGGACTAGCGGGAGACTAAGCACCGGGGAGCTGTTTTTT. Translated, it gives CATSDWTSGRLSTGELFF. This chain uses TRBV24-1 with TRBJ2-2, with 13 bases identical to TRBD2. The CDR3 loop spans 18 amino acids. CDR1 KGHDR and CDR2 SFDVKD come from the germline V gene. J lost 4 bases, V lost 2 bases, and 6 bases had no gene match.

The V call is TRBV27, the J call TRBJ1-4; D ambiguous. This CDR3 is 14 amino acids long. The germline V and J ends were trimmed by 4 bases and 8 bases, with 14 bases remaining between them. The germline V gene encodes CDR1 MNHEY and CDR2 SMNVEV (reference sequence). The CDR3 coding sequence is TGTGCCAGCAGTTCCCAGCCGGAGCGCGAAAAACTGTTTTTT. It encodes CASSSQPEREKLFF.

V usage is TRBV27 and J usage is TRBJ2-7; possibly TRBD1 for D (6 bases). The V and J ends lost 4 bases and 3 bases respectively, with 16 bases between them. This CDR3 contains 15 residues. Germline CDR1 is MNHEY and CDR2 is SMNVEV (reference sequence). The CDR3 loop reads CASSSPPQGDYEQYF. The CDR3 bases are TGTGCCAGCAGTTCCCCGCCACAGGGAGACTACGAGCAGTACTTC.

This clone was seen only a few times. V gene TRBV19 combines with J gene TRBJ1-5; possible D gene TRBD1, 6 bases. The CDR3 contains 14 residues. CDR1 and CDR2 from the germline V gene are LNHDA and SQIVND (reference sequence). V lost 5 bases to trimming and J lost 0 bases, with 8 bases between them. The CDR3 DNA reads TGTGCCAGTAGTGGGACACATAGCAATCAGCCCCAGCATTTT. Its translation: CASSGTHSNQPQHF.

The chain has TRBV9 and TRBJ2-2; the D gene is possibly TRBD2 (5 bases). CDR3 length: 17 residues. Germline V gene data show CDR1 as SGDLS and CDR2 as YYNGEE. Trimming stripped 0 bases from V and 0 bases from J, with 12 bases between. As DNA, the CDR3 is TGTGCCAGCAGCGTAGCGGGATTGGGCGCGAACACCGGGGAGCTGTTTTTT. This codes for CASSVAGLGANTGELFF.

This chain connects TRBV19 to TRBJ2-5; 8 positions match TRBD1. V shed 6 bases, J shed 4 bases, and the junction held 7 bases outside the gene matches. Germline CDR1 reads LNHDA; CDR2 reads SQIVND (reference sequence). The CDR3 is 14 residues long. The CDR3 spells CASSTGTGSETQYF. CDR3 nucleotide sequence: TGTGCCAGTAGCACCGGGACAGGATCAGAGACCCAGTACTTC.

The DNA for the CDR3 is TGTGCCTGGAGCAGGGGGCTGGGTGAAAAACTGTTTTTT. It codes for CAWSRGLGEKLFF. The chain carries TRBV30 and TRBJ1-4; 8 bases fit TRBD1. The CDR3 is 13 residues long. Unmatched junction bases numbered 4, after V lost 3 bases and J lost 7 bases. CDR1 is GTSNPN and CDR2 is SVGIG in the germline V gene (reference sequence). Using reference TRBV30 and TRBJ1-4 for the parts outside the CDR3, the full variable domain is SQTIHQWPATLVQPVGSPLSLECTVEGTSNPNLYWYRQAAGRGLQLLFYSVGIGQISSEVPQNLSASRPQDRQFILSSKKLLLSDSGFYLCAWSRGLGEKLFFGSGTQLSVL.

The rearrangement links TRBV6-5 to TRBJ2-5; 7 bases match TRBD1. J gave up 7 bases and V 5 bases, and 10 bases lay outside the gene matches. The germline CDR1 and CDR2 sequences are MNHEY and SVGAGI. The CDR3 is 14 amino acids. CDR3 loop: CASSRTGVEGTQYF. CDR3 DNA sequence: TGTGCCAGCAGTAGAACAGGGGTAGAGGGGACCCAGTACTTC.

The genes are TRBV28 and TRBJ2-5; a possible D gene is TRBD1 (6 bases). V lost 6 bases and J 7 bases, leaving 15 bases between the germline ends. CDR1 and CDR2 (germline): MDHEN, SYDVKM. The CDR3 sequence is 13 residues long. CDR3 sequence (DNA): TGTGCCAGCAGGCGACAGGCCGTAGGGACCCAGTACTTC. Amino acids: CASRRQAVGTQYF.

The genes are TRBV7-9 and TRBJ1-5; 10 bases are shared with TRBD1. This CDR3 region has 16 residues. Germline values: CDR1 SEHNR, CDR2 FQNEAQ (reference sequence). Unmatched junction bases numbered 7, after V lost 5 bases and J lost 3 bases. Here the CDR3 reads CASSRWDRGPNQPQHF. The CDR3 nucleotides read TGTGCCAGCAGCCGATGGGACAGGGGCCCCAATCAGCCCCAGCATTTT. Full variable domain (rest looked up from reference TRBV7-9 and TRBJ1-5): DTGVSQNPRHKITKRGQNVTFRCDPISEHNRLYWYRQTLGQGPEFLTYFQNEAQLEKSRLLSDRFSAERPKGSFSTLEIQRTEQGDSAMYLCASSRWDRGPNQPQHFGDGTRLSIL.

The chain carries TRBV4-3 and TRBJ1-2; 12 bases match TRBD1. Germline loops: CDR1 LGHNA, CDR2 YSLEER. CDR3 length: 16 residues. Unmatched junction bases numbered 6, after V lost 0 bases and J lost 7 bases. CDR3 sequence reads: CASSQDRDRGRGGYTF. The CDR3 nucleotides are TGCGCCAGCAGCCAAGATCGGGACAGGGGGCGAGGTGGCTACACCTTC.

J is TRBJ2-1 and V is TRBV4-1, with 11 bases fitting TRBD2. The CDR3 covers 19 residues. The V and J ends lost 5 bases and 0 bases, in that order; junction bases with no gene match: 12. Germline CDR1 is MGHRA and CDR2 is YSYEKL. The DNA for the CDR3 is TGCGCCAGCAGCAGTAGGAGGGGACTAGCGGAAAGCTCCTACAATGAGCAGTTCTTC. It encodes CASSSRRGLAESSYNEQFF.

CDR3 in amino acids: CASSTRRRGPNQPQHF. CDR3 in DNA: TGTGCCAGTAGTACCCGGCGCAGGGGGCCGAATCAGCCCCAGCATTTT. The V gene is TRBV19, the J gene TRBJ1-5, with TRBD1 identical over 8 bases. Germline CDR1 and CDR2: LNHDA and SQIVND (reference sequence). Losses at the gene ends were 4 bases for V and 4 bases for J; bases not matched to a gene: 9. This CDR3 comprises 16 residues.

The chain is built from TRBV3-1 (or the pseudogene TRBV3-2) and TRBJ2-1; 9 bases are a match to TRBD2. The ends lost 2 bases at V and 2 bases at J; junction bases unmatched: 7. Per germline, CDR1 LGHDT and CDR2 YNNKEL (reference sequence). The CDR3 contains 17 residues. The CDR3 reads CASSQSRLAGPYNEQFF. The CDR3, as DNA: TGTGCCAGCAGCCAATCCCGTCTAGCGGGACCCTACAATGAGCAGTTCTTC.

The chain uses TRBV4-1 and TRBJ2-1, with 10 bases aligning to TRBD1. V lost 1 base to trimming and J lost 7 bases; unmatched junction nucleotides: 13. CDR3 size: 18 residues. Germline CDR1 MGHRA, CDR2 YSYEKL. CDR3 bases: TGCGCCAGCAGCCAAGCATCGGCCGGGACAGGGGTGCGGAATGAGCAGTTCTTC. Its protein product is CASSQASAGTGVRNEQFF.

The rearrangement uses TRBV11-1 and TRBJ2-2; D is unresolved. The CDR3 sequence is 16 residues long. The V gene's germline CDR1 is SGHAT and CDR2 FQDESV (reference sequence). Trimming left V 0 bases short and J 6 bases short, with 14 bases between. The chain's CDR3 is CASSLAVAQGAGELFF. For the CDR3, the DNA is TGTGCCAGCAGCTTAGCTGTCGCCCAAGGAGCCGGGGAGCTGTTTTTT.

This chain links TRBV4-3 with TRBJ2-7, with TRBD2 matching 13 bases. V dropped 1 base and J dropped 2; count of bases not matched to a gene: 5. This CDR3 has 17 residues. Looked up from germline, CDR1 is LGHNA and CDR2 is YSLEER. The CDR3 nucleotides read TGCGCCAGCAGCCAAGTAATGGGACTAGCGGGGCCCTACGAGCAGTACTTC. It encodes CASSQVMGLAGPYEQYF.

As to this clone: Additional DNA sequences in this sample encode the identical CDR3. This rearrangement joins TRBV7-3 to TRBJ2-3, with TRBD2 as a possible D gene (6 bases). The germline gives CDR1 SGHTA, CDR2 FQGTGA. V was cut by 4 bases and J by 1 base, with 9 bases left in between. The CDR3 consists of 14 residues. The CDR3 sequence is CASSSSGGTDTQYF. DNA of the CDR3: TGTGCCAGCAGCTCCTCGGGGGGCACAGATACGCAGTATTTT.

To note about this clone: Other DNA sequences from this sample encode an identical CDR3 as well. This chain joins TRBV5-1 and TRBJ2-1; D not resolved. Trimming removed 0 bases at V and 0 bases at J, with 4 bases between. The CDR3 is made up of 14 amino acids. Germline loops: CDR1 SGHRS, CDR2 YFSETQ. CDR3 loop: CASSLDSSYNEQFF. The DNA for the CDR3 is TGCGCCAGCAGCTTGGACAGCTCCTACAATGAGCAGTTCTTC.

This clone was counted a few times. The J gene is TRBJ2-7, the V gene TRBV24-1, with 14 positions matching TRBD2. CDR1 and CDR2 (germline): KGHDR, SFDVKD. Unmatched junction bases numbered 6, after V lost 8 bases and J lost 1 base. This CDR3 spans 16 amino acids. The CDR3 loop is CATTGTSGRKSYEQYF. For the CDR3, the DNA is TGTGCCACCACCGGGACTAGCGGGAGAAAGTCCTACGAGCAGTACTTC.

The chain is built from TRBV7-8 and TRBJ2-1, with 7 bases lining up with TRBD2. CDR3 length equals 14 residues. Germline V gives CDR1 SGHVS, CDR2 FQNEAQ. Trimming took 2 bases from V and 5 from J; bases not matched to a gene: 3. Written as DNA, the CDR3 is TGTGCCAGCAGCTTACTAGCGGCCCACAATGAGCAGTTCTTC. This sequence encodes CASSLLAAHNEQFF.

The chain recombines TRBV10-3 with TRBJ1-2; possibly TRBD1 for D (6 bases). The CDR3 spans 14 residues. Per germline, CDR1 ENHRY and CDR2 SYGVKD. Trimming removed 2 bases from V and 8 bases from J, with 15 bases in between. For the CDR3, the DNA is TGTGCCATCAGTGAGCAAAGGGGGTCGGGGGGCTACACCTTC. Protein: CAISEQRGSGGYTF.

The chain recombines TRBV27 with TRBJ1-1; 7 bases agree with TRBD1. This CDR3 comprises 16 residues. Trimming took 4 bases from V and 0 from J; bases not matched to a gene: 8. The germline gives CDR1 MNHEY, CDR2 SMNVEV (reference sequence). The CDR3 DNA sequence: TGTGCCAGCAGTTCCCGAGGGGGCCGGGTGAACACTGAAGCTTTCTTT. Translation gives CASSSRGGRVNTEAFF.

The chain has TRBV7-6 and TRBJ1-3; D gene uncertain. The ends were cut back, 1 base at V and 4 bases at J, with 5 bases in the middle. Germline CDR1 and CDR2: SGHVS and FNYEAQ. The CDR3 runs 13 residues. This CDR3 reads CASSLVRGNTIYF. CDR3 in DNA: TGTGCCAGCAGCTTAGTGCGGGGAAACACCATATATTTT.

V is TRBV6-4 and J is TRBJ2-1; 9 bases are a match to TRBD2. Germline CDR1 is MRHNA and CDR2 is SNTAGT. The CDR3 runs to 16 residues. Unmatched junction bases numbered 5, after V lost 5 bases and J lost 0 bases. The CDR3 DNA reads as TGTGCCAGCAGTCTTAGCGGGAGCGACTCCTACAATGAGCAGTTCTTC. Translating gives CASSLSGSDSYNEQFF.

The V call is TRBV7-2, the J call TRBJ2-7, with D perhaps matching TRBD2 (5 bases). Trimming removed 1 base at V and 0 bases at J, with 13 bases between. The CDR3 runs 16 residues. Germline V CDR1 and CDR2: SGHTA, FQGNSA. CDR3 residues: CASSLVSSASSYEQYF. The CDR3 DNA reads as TGTGCCAGCAGCTTAGTTAGTAGCGCGTCCTCCTACGAGCAGTACTTC. Drawing the rest from reference TRBV7-2 and TRBJ2-7, the complete variable domain is GAGVSQSPSNKVTEKGKDVELRCDPISGHTALYWYRQSLGQGLEFLIYFQGNSAPDKSGLPSDRFSAERTGGSVSTLTIQRTQQEDSAVYLCASSLVSSASSYEQYFGPGTRLTVT.

V is TRBV5-1 and J is TRBJ2-7; TRBD2 aligns across 10 bases. The CDR3 contains 14 residues. J lost 7 bases, V lost 0 bases, and 4 bases had no gene match. CDR1 is SGHRS and CDR2 is YFSETQ in the germline V gene. Here the CDR3 DNA reads TGCGCCAGCAGCTTGGGAGGTAGCGGGAGGGAGCAGTACTTC. The encoded protein is CASSLGGSGREQYF.